The rows below give T cell receptor beta chains drawn from one sample of a study of T cell responses to AZD1222 COVID-19 vaccine. The repertoire was sequenced with immunoSEQ multiplex PCR; TCRdb's copy has only in-frame clones and lacks some. The sample lists some 120,000 clones, 92% seen once, with about 1.1% in the top ten. Sequences were derived from peripheral blood, sampled on day 0 of AZD1222 vaccination. These receptors all come from an adult in good health. Both conserved end residues are part of each CDR3. The order of the fields is V gene, clone size, J gene, D gene, CDR3 DNA, CDR3 protein. A D gene is named only where the DNA matches it firmly. Not every row has a clone size; where given, it reads once, few, many or a size class.

TRBV10-3	NA	TRBJ2-1	NA	TGTGCCATCAGCCGGACACTCGTCGATGAGCAGTTCTTC	CAISRTLVDEQFF
TRBV3-1/TRBV3-2	NA	TRBJ2-7	TRBD2	TGTGCCAGCAGCACTGAACTGACTAGCAGACGAGCGTACTTC	CASSTELTSRRAYF
TRBV19	NA	TRBJ2-3	TRBD2	TGTGCCAGTAGTTTGGGACTAGCGGGAGATACGCAGTATTTT	CASSLGLAGDTQYF
TRBV7-2	NA	TRBJ1-2	NA	TGTGCCAGCAGCTCGAAGGGTTATGGCTACACCTTC	CASSSKGYGYTF
TRBV28	once	TRBJ2-7	TRBD2	TGTGCCAGCAGTCGACCCGGGACTAGCGGCTCCTACGAGCAGTACTTC	CASSRPGTSGSYEQYF
TRBV5-4	NA	TRBJ1-2	NA	TGTGCCAGCAGCCCTACCTCGAGGGGTTACTATGGCTACACCTTC	CASSPTSRGYYGYTF
TRBV7-9	NA	TRBJ2-1	NA	TGTGCCAGCAGCTTAGTGTTACGAGATGAGCAGTTCTTC	CASSLVLRDEQFF
TRBV29-1	NA	TRBJ2-2	NA	TGCAGCGTTGAATTGCGGCAGGGGACCGGGGAGCTGTTTTTT	CSVELRQGTGELFF
TRBV18	NA	TRBJ1-4	NA	TGTGCCAGCTCAACCCCGCCCGAAAAACTGTTTTTT	CASSTPPEKLFF
TRBV29-1	once	TRBJ1-5	TRBD1	TGCAGCGTTGGACAGGGGCGGAATCAGCCCCAGCATTTT	CSVGQGRNQPQHF
TRBV4-1	once	TRBJ2-5	NA	TGCGCCAGCAGCCTCGGAGCGAGAGAGACCCAGTACTTC	CASSLGARETQYF
TRBV7-8	once	TRBJ1-3	NA	TGTGCCAGCAGCTTAGGGGGAGATGGAAACACCATATATTTT	CASSLGGDGNTIYF
TRBV20-1	NA	TRBJ2-1	TRBD2	TGCAGTGCTAGTCTCAGCGGGGGGAACAATGAGCAGTTCTTC	CSASLSGGNNEQFF
TRBV9	NA	TRBJ1-1	TRBD1	TGTGCCAGCAGCGCCGGACAGGGAAACACTGAAGCTTTCTTT	CASSAGQGNTEAFF
TRBV4-2	NA	TRBJ2-7	NA	TGTGCCAGCAGCCAAGAAAAGGGCTACGAGCAGTACTTC	CASSQEKGYEQYF
TRBV28	NA	TRBJ1-4	TRBD1	TGTGCCAGCGGGGAACGACAGGGATTTAAAAAACTGTTTTTT	CASGERQGFKKLFF
TRBV27	NA	TRBJ1-2	TRBD1	TGTGCCAGCAGGAGTGGACAGGGCCCATATTTCAACTATGGCTACACCTTC	CASRSGQGPYFNYGYTF
TRBV6-5	NA	TRBJ2-3	NA	TGTGCCGGGGGAAGCACAGATACGCAGTATTTT	CAGGSTDTQYF
TRBV2	NA	TRBJ1-5	NA	TGTGCCAGCAGTCCTGGTGGCCCGGCCCATCAGCCCCAGCATTTT	CASSPGGPAHQPQHF
TRBV6-1	NA	TRBJ2-1	TRBD1	TGTGCCAGCAGTGAAGAAGAAGGGACAGGGGGCGATGAGCAGTTCTTC	CASSEEEGTGGDEQFF
TRBV11-2	NA	TRBJ1-1	NA	TGTGCCAGCAGCCCTCGTATCGGTACTGAAGCTTTCTTT	CASSPRIGTEAFF
TRBV20-1	NA	TRBJ2-7	NA	TGCAGTGCTAGTTCTCCCGGGGTACCCGAGCAGTACTTC	CSASSPGVPEQYF
TRBV7-3	NA	TRBJ2-7	NA	TGTGCCAGCAGCCCCGGGCCGATGGACTCCTACGAGCAGTACTTC	CASSPGPMDSYEQYF
TRBV5-1	NA	TRBJ2-1	NA	TGCGCCAGCAGCTTGATGTCCAGGGTCGAGAATGAGCAGTTCTTC	CASSLMSRVENEQFF
TRBV19	NA	TRBJ1-5	TRBD1	TGTGCCAGTAGTACGGACAGGGGCGTACGGCAGCCCCAGCATTTT	CASSTDRGVRQPQHF
TRBV3-1/TRBV3-2	NA	TRBJ2-5	NA	TGTGCCAGCAGCCGGAGTGGCAGTTCGGGGACCCAGTACTTC	CASSRSGSSGTQYF
TRBV24-1	NA	TRBJ1-5	NA	TGTGCCACCAGTGATTCGTTGCGGGATCAGCCCCAGCATTTT	CATSDSLRDQPQHF
TRBV7-2	NA	TRBJ2-2	NA	TGTGCCAGCAGCTTATTTACCGCCTCGGGGGAGCTGTTTTTT	CASSLFTASGELFF
TRBV6-5	NA	TRBJ1-5	NA	TGTGCCAGCAGGGACGGGGCAGGCCGGCCCCAGCATTTT	CASRDGAGRPQHF
TRBV28	NA	TRBJ2-3	NA	TGTGCCAGCAGCCGACCTCCCGATACGCAGTATTTT	CASSRPPDTQYF
TRBV19	NA	TRBJ2-6	NA	TGTGCCAGTAGTATATGGTTCGGCGGCGGGACTGGGGCCAACGTCCTGACTTTC	CASSIWFGGGTGANVLTF
TRBV7-2	NA	TRBJ1-1	NA	TGTGCCAGCAGCTTAGCAGTACTTTTTACTGAAGCTTTCTTT	CASSLAVLFTEAFF
TRBV25-1	NA	TRBJ2-1	TRBD2	TGTGCCAGCAGGGCCTGGACTAGCATTACGTTCTTC	CASRAWTSITFF
TRBV5-1	NA	TRBJ1-5	NA	TGCGCCAGCAGCTTGGCCGGCAATCAGCCCCAGCATTTT	CASSLAGNQPQHF
TRBV7-8	NA	TRBJ2-1	TRBD2	TGTGCCAGCAGCTCGGGCCGGGAGGTCCAGCACTACAATGAGCAGTTCTTC	CASSSGREVQHYNEQFF
TRBV19	NA	TRBJ1-1	NA	TGTGCCAGTAGTATAGTGAAAATGGGGGCACCTTTGGGAGCTTTCTTT	CASSIVKMGAPLGAFF
TRBV6-5	NA	TRBJ2-7	TRBD1	TGTGCCAGCGGGGACAGAAGTTACGAGCAGTACTTC	CASGDRSYEQYF
TRBV6-6	NA	TRBJ2-5	TRBD1	TGTGCCAGCAGTACTTGGACAGGGCGAGAGACCCAGTACTTC	CASSTWTGRETQYF
TRBV19	NA	TRBJ2-5	TRBD2	TGTGCCAGTAGTATAGGCGCGGGGGTCGGAGAGACCCAGTACTTC	CASSIGAGVGETQYF
TRBV11-3	NA	TRBJ2-5	NA	TGTGCCAGCAGCTTAGACCACGCTCGAGAGACCCAGTACTTC	CASSLDHARETQYF
TRBV7-2	NA	TRBJ1-4	NA	TGTGCCAGCAGCTTAGTGTGGGCAGGGAATGAAAAACTGTTTTTT	CASSLVWAGNEKLFF
TRBV6-5	NA	TRBJ2-1	NA	TGTGCCAGCAGTTACTCCCAACCTAATGAGCAGTTCTTC	CASSYSQPNEQFF
TRBV7-8	NA	TRBJ2-2	NA	TGTGCCAGCAGCGTTGCGCCTACCGGGGAGCTGTTTTTT	CASSVAPTGELFF
TRBV5-6	NA	TRBJ1-4	TRBD1	TGTGCCAGCAGCTCCCTAAACGGACAGGGTTTGAATGAAAAACTGTTTTTT	CASSSLNGQGLNEKLFF
TRBV7-9	NA	TRBJ1-1	NA	TGTGCCAGCAGCTTATATACAAAGAACACTGAAGCTTTCTTT	CASSLYTKNTEAFF
TRBV7-8	NA	TRBJ1-6	NA	TGTGCCAGCAGCTTAACACAGAAGGATTCACCCCTCCACTTT	CASSLTQKDSPLHF
TRBV14	few	TRBJ2-7	NA	TGTGCCAGCAGCCAAGATTTTGGGGGCTACGAGCAGTACTTC	CASSQDFGGYEQYF
TRBV5-5	NA	TRBJ2-1	NA	TGTGCCAGCAGCGAGCTTATCTACAATGAGCAGTTCTTC	CASSELIYNEQFF
TRBV7-9	NA	TRBJ2-1	NA	TGTGCCAGCGGCCGAGAGACTAGATCCCTCAATGAGCAGTTCTTC	CASGRETRSLNEQFF
TRBV28	NA	TRBJ2-3	TRBD2	TGTGCCAGCAGTTTCGGGGGAGGGACAGATACGCAGTATTTT	CASSFGGGTDTQYF
TRBV5-8	NA	TRBJ2-3	NA	TGTGCCAGCACCTACGGGCTCCCGCGGGGAGATACGCAGTATTTT	CASTYGLPRGDTQYF
TRBV29-1	NA	TRBJ2-1	NA	TGCAGCGTTGAAAGGGACATAGACAATGAGCAGTTCTTC	CSVERDIDNEQFF
TRBV6-5	NA	TRBJ2-1	NA	TGTGCCAGCCGCCCTGAAAGCTCCTACAATGAGCAGTTCTTC	CASRPESSYNEQFF
TRBV18	NA	TRBJ1-3	NA	TGTGCCAGCTCACCCCCCGAGTTAACGGAAAACTCTGGAAACACCATATATTTT	CASSPPELTENSGNTIYF
TRBV18	NA	TRBJ2-1	NA	TGTGCCAGCTCACCGTGGTCCAGCTCCTACAATGAGCAGTTCTTC	CASSPWSSSYNEQFF